This T cell receptor beta chain was captured by sequencing in a study of CD8+ T cells in alopecia areata. Extracted RNA was reverse transcribed into cDNA, the sequencing template. Profiling relied on immunoSEQ multiplex PCR, and the TCRdb table lists in-frame clones only, not all of them. The sample lists roughly 64,000 clones, 46% seen once, with roughly 20% in the top ten. The CDR3 has 13 residues. V dropped 1 base and J dropped 7 bases, with 8 bases sitting between them. Germline V gene sequence: CDR1 SEHNR, CDR2 FQNEAQ (reference sequence). Treatment here: oral pan-JAK inhibitor, 5-10 mg twice daily. Researchers took lesional scalp punch biopsies and peripheral blood from people who were alopecia areata patients.

This specimen was CD8+ T cells sorted from blood, taken at roughly week 38, from a patient treated with tofacitinib. The sequence came from a human donor with alopecia areata. The rearrangement uses TRBV7-9 and TRBJ1-5, with D tentatively TRBD1 (5 bases). In nucleotides, the CDR3 is TGTGCCAGCAGCTTAGGCGGGGGACAGCCCCAGCATTTT. Encoded protein: CASSLGGGQPQHF.